These 13 T cell receptor beta chains came from one sample sequenced in a study of blood T cell repertoires in COVID-19. The protocol was immunoSEQ multiplex PCR, while the TCRdb copy is restricted to in-frame clones and leaves out a portion. The data contain about 85,000 clones, approximately 84% of them singletons. Source material: peripheral blood. The receptors were gathered from a human donor in a cohort sampled during active COVID-19.

This clone showed up just a few times. V is TRBV7-2 and J is TRBJ2-5, with D possibly being TRBD1 (5 bases). Germline lookup yields CDR1 SGHTA and CDR2 FQGNSA. The V end was cut by 5 bases, the J end by 6 bases, with 16 bases between. The CDR3 is 14 amino acids. For the CDR3, the DNA is TGTGCCAGCAGCCCACGGACAAATCCTCAGACCCAGTACTTC. Encoded protein: CASSPRTNPQTQYF.

This clone was observed a single time. The chain uses TRBV27 and TRBJ1-2, with 8 bases lining up with TRBD1. Germline-derived CDR1 and CDR2 are MNHEY and SMNVEV (reference sequence). The length of the CDR3 is 15 residues. Trimming at V came to 2 bases and at J to 2 bases, leaving 4 bases not matched to a gene. The DNA of the CDR3 is TGTGCCAGCAGTTTAAGGAGGACAGGGAACTATGGCTACACCTTC. Its protein is CASSLRRTGNYGYTF.

The chain employs TRBV15 and TRBJ1-1, with D hard to call. Looked up from germline, CDR1 is LNHNV and CDR2 is YYDKDF (reference sequence). The ends were cut back, 0 bases at V and 9 bases at J, with 11 bases in the middle. The CDR3 totals 13 residues. Here the CDR3 reads CATSRDLSRQAFF. Written as DNA, the CDR3 is TGTGCCACCAGCAGAGATCTGAGCCGCCAAGCTTTCTTT.

The chain combines TRBV10-3 with TRBJ2-3; possibly TRBD1 for D (5 bases). The CDR3 covers 15 residues. Germline V gene lookup returns CDR1 ENHRY and CDR2 SYGVKD. The V and J ends lost 3 bases and 4 bases respectively, with 14 bases between them. The CDR3 DNA reads as TGTGCCATCAGTGACAGGGTGGAGTCAGCAGATACGCAGTATTTT. Translation gives CAISDRVESADTQYF.

The chain has TRBV5-1 and TRBJ1-1; TRBD1 aligns across 9 bases. The CDR3 loop spans 13 amino acids. Germline trimming cut 5 bases from V and 10 bases from J; bases unmatched to any gene: 9. Per the germline V gene, CDR1 is SGHRS and CDR2 is YFSETQ. The CDR3 DNA follows: TGCGCCAGCAGTTGGGACAGGGAGTTCGCAGCTTTCTTT. It encodes CASSWDREFAAFF.

This clone was detected once. The V gene is TRBV2, the J gene TRBJ1-4, with 9 bases lining up with TRBD1. CDR1 SNHLY and CDR2 FYNNEI come from the germline V gene. With V trimmed by 4 bases and J by 8 bases, 8 bases remained unmatched. CDR3 length equals 15 residues. CDR3 protein: CASSGSGTGREKLFF. DNA of the CDR3: TGTGCCAGCAGTGGCTCCGGGACAGGGCGAGAAAAACTGTTTTTT.

The chain recombines TRBV28 with TRBJ1-6; unclear D gene. Germline values: CDR1 MDHEN, CDR2 SYDVKM. Trimming took 7 bases from V and 9 from J, leaving 10 bases between them. CDR3 length: 12 amino acids. CDR3 residues: CASTTRSSPLHF. The DNA of the CDR3 is TGTGCCAGCACTACTAGGAGTTCACCCCTCCACTTT.

V is TRBV30 and J is TRBJ2-6; TRBD2 is a possible D gene (5 bases). The CDR3 length is 14 residues. Germline assignment: CDR1 GTSNPN and CDR2 SVGIG (reference sequence). V was shortened by 2 bases and J by 4 bases, with 9 bases between the two germline ends. Here the CDR3 DNA reads TGTGCCTGGAGTCGCGGGTCGGGGGCCAACGTCCTGACTTTC. It translates to CAWSRGSGANVLTF.

This rearrangement joins TRBV25-1 to TRBJ1-2; a weak D match, TRBD1 (5 bases). The CDR3 has 14 residues. With 6 bases removed from V and 7 bases from J, the gap between germline ends came to 18 bases. CDR1 and CDR2 from the germline V gene are MGHDK and SYGVNS. CDR3 sequence: CASSETARVGGYTF. CDR3 DNA: TGTGCCAGCAGCGAGACAGCACGCGTTGGTGGCTACACCTTC.

The chain joins TRBV3-1 (or the pseudogene TRBV3-2) to TRBJ1-1, with D unresolved. The germline gives CDR1 LGHDT, CDR2 YNNKEL (reference sequence). CDR3 size: 14 residues. V was pared by 6 bases and J by 7 bases, with 18 bases between. In nucleotides, the CDR3 is TGTGCCAGCAGTCCCATCTATGCACGGAGTGAAGCTTTCTTT. Its translation is CASSPIYARSEAFF.

The chain employs TRBV5-5 and TRBJ1-4; 8 bases are shared with TRBD1. The CDR3 extends over 14 amino acids. Losses at the gene ends were 3 bases for V and 3 bases for J; bases not matched to a gene: 1. Germline loops: CDR1 SGHKS, CDR2 YYEKEE (reference sequence). In nucleotides, the CDR3 is TGTGCCAGCAGCTCGGGACAGGCTAATGAAAAACTGTTTTTT. Encoded protein: CASSSGQANEKLFF. Supplemented by reference TRBV5-5 and TRBJ1-4, the full variable domain reads DAGVTQSPTHLIKTRGQQVTLRCSPISGHKSVSWYQQVLGQGPQFIFQYYEKEERGRGNFPDRFSARQFPNYSSELNVNALLLGDSALYLCASSSGQANEKLFFGSGTQLSVL.

The chain combines TRBV27 with TRBJ2-7; 7 nucleotides agree with TRBD2. The CDR3 spans 12 residues. V lost 6 bases to trimming and J lost 3 bases; unmatched junction nucleotides: 2. CDR1 MNHEY and CDR2 SMNVEV come from the germline V gene (reference sequence). The CDR3 nucleotides are TGTGCCAGCAGGGGGGGGGACTACGAGCAGTACTTC. Residues: CASRGGDYEQYF.

This chain connects TRBV18 to TRBJ2-2; a weak D match, TRBD1 (5 bases). The V gene's germline CDR1 is KGHSH and CDR2 LQKENI. The CDR3 runs 14 residues. Between the trimmed V and J ends, which lost 6 bases and 7 bases, there was a span of 15 bases. Here the CDR3 reads CASSPDSRVGELFF. CDR3 bases: TGTGCCAGCTCTCCCGACAGTCGGGTCGGGGAGCTGTTTTTT. Full variable domain (outside the CDR3, taken from reference TRBV18 and TRBJ2-2): NAGVMQNPRHLVRRRGQEARLRCSPMKGHSHVYWYRQLPEEGLKFMVYLQKENIIDESGMPKERFSAEFPKEGPSILRIQQVVRGDSAAYFCASSPDSRVGELFFGEGSRLTVL.